One sample yielded the 4 T cell receptor beta chains listed below, sequenced in a study of cytomegalovirus exposure and HLA in healthy donors. The PCR ran on 60 Vbeta and 13 Jbeta primers. TCRdb keeps only in-frame clones here, not all; method: immunoSEQ multiplex PCR. The sample holds about 210,000 clones. What was sequenced was PBMCs. These TCRs come from a woman aged 25 to 39 in good health and CMV-seropositive.

The chain is built from TRBV6-6 and TRBJ1-2; 9 bases fit TRBD1. J lost 5 bases, V lost 3 bases, and 4 bases had no gene match. This CDR3 has 14 residues. Per the germline V gene, CDR1 is MNHNY and CDR2 is SVGAGI (reference sequence). The CDR3 region is CASSYGTGSYGYTF. The CDR3 nucleotides are TGTGCCAGCAGTTATGGGACAGGGTCGTATGGCTACACCTTC.

This chain joins TRBV6-6 and TRBJ2-1, with TRBD2 matching 11 bases. CDR1 and CDR2 (germline): MNHNY, SVGAGI (reference sequence). This CDR3 contains 14 residues. Losses at the gene ends were 6 bases for V and 7 bases for J; bases not matched to a gene: 5. The CDR3 DNA reads as TGTGCCAGCAGGCGACTAGCGGGATGGAATGAGCAGTTCTTC. Residues: CASRRLAGWNEQFF.

The genes are TRBV9 and TRBJ2-3; D is ambiguous. V dropped 2 bases and J dropped 4 bases, with 8 bases sitting between them. Germline V gives CDR1 SGDLS, CDR2 YYNGEE. This CDR3 region has 13 residues. The CDR3 sequence: CASSVGSPDTQYF. CDR3 nucleotide sequence: TGTGCCAGCAGCGTCGGTAGCCCAGATACGCAGTATTTT.

V is TRBV19 and J is TRBJ1-2; D uncertain. This CDR3 has 12 residues. Trimming stripped 5 bases from V and 0 bases from J, with 4 bases between. CDR1 is LNHDA, CDR2 SQIVND, per germline (reference sequence). This CDR3 is CASSPTNYGYTF. The CDR3 DNA sequence: TGTGCCAGTAGTCCCACTAACTATGGCTACACCTTC.